The rows below give T cell receptor beta chains drawn from one sample of a study of T cells after yellow fever vaccination. TCRdb used MiXCR to reprocess the 5' RACE reads, holding one entry per CDR3 protein. This sample has 550,000 to 750,000 distinct CDR3 sequences, with about 13% found just once. Source: PBMCs, taken on the day of the yellow fever booster vaccination. These receptors originate from a man younger than 45 who received the YFV17D yellow fever vaccine. CDR3s include the opening cysteine and the closing phenylalanine or tryptophan. A D gene is named only where the DNA matches it firmly. Clone size is given for some rows only: seen once, a few or many times, or a class if the clone is expanded.

j_call | clone_size | d_call | v_call | cdr3_aa | cdr3_nt
TRBJ1-2 | few | NA | TRBV6-1 | CASIRTGAESGLYGYTF | TGTGCCAGCATACGGACCGGGGCCGAGTCAGGCCTCTATGGCTACACCTTC
TRBJ2-2 | NA | NA | TRBV29-1 | CSVEVWGAGANTGELFF | TGCAGCGTTGAAGTCTGGGGGGCGGGAGCGAACACCGGGGAGCTGTTTTTT
TRBJ1-6 | few | NA | TRBV27 | CASSSALDNSPLHF | TGTGCCAGCAGTTCAGCGCTGGATAATTCACCCCTCCACTTT
TRBJ2-1 | NA | TRBD2 | TRBV28 | CASSFGYGTSASPSSYNEQFF | TGTGCCAGCAGTTTTGGGTATGGGACTAGCGCAAGTCCGAGCTCCTACAATGAGCAGTTCTTC
TRBJ2-1 | NA | TRBD2 | TRBV6-4 | CASSDSAGGNEQFF | TGTGCCAGCAGTGACTCGGCGGGAGGCAATGAGCAGTTCTTC
TRBJ2-7 | few | NA | TRBV5-1 | CASSLGYLESEQYF | TGCGCCAGCAGCTTAGGATACCTGGAATCCGAGCAGTACTTC
TRBJ2-7 | few | NA | TRBV5-1 | CASSLEGTYFEQYF | TGCGCCAGCAGCTTAGAAGGGACTTACTTCGAGCAGTACTTC
TRBJ2-1 | NA | NA | TRBV5-6 | CASSWARGGQINEQFF | TGTGCCAGCAGCTGGGCGCGGGGTGGCCAAATCAATGAGCAGTTCTTC
TRBJ1-6 | few | NA | TRBV28 | CASSLGTHLASPLHF | TGTGCCAGCAGTCTCGGGACCCACTTGGCCTCACCCCTCCACTTT
TRBJ2-2 | many | NA | TRBV12-3/TRBV12-4 | CATVSDSFTGELFF | TGTGCCACCGTCTCGGACAGCTTCACCGGGGAGCTGTTTTTT
TRBJ2-1 | NA | NA | TRBV20-1 | CSALDAGYINNEQFF | TGCAGTGCTCTTGACGCAGGCTACATTAACAATGAGCAGTTCTTC
TRBJ2-3 | NA | NA | TRBV4-3 | CASSLQTLGTDTQYF | TGCGCCAGCAGCCTTCAGACTCTGGGCACAGATACGCAGTATTTT
TRBJ2-7 | few | NA | TRBV6-2/TRBV6-3 | CASSVGSEYFYEQYF | TGTGCCAGCAGTGTCGGCAGCGAGTATTTCTACGAGCAGTACTTC
TRBJ2-5 | NA | NA | TRBV18 | CASSPFQGRETQYF | TGTGCCAGCTCACCGTTCCAGGGGAGGGAGACCCAGTACTTC
TRBJ2-1 | NA | NA | TRBV11-2 | CASSLGPGSYNEQFF | TGTGCCAGCAGCTTAGGACCTGGCTCCTACAATGAGCAGTTCTTC
TRBJ2-2 | many | NA | TRBV6-1 | CASRAGNTGELFF | TGTGCCAGCAGGGCGGGTAACACCGGGGAGCTGTTTTTT
TRBJ1-4 | few | TRBD1 | TRBV20-1 | CSVTFRTGWNEKLFF | TGCAGTGTTACTTTTCGGACAGGTTGGAATGAAAAACTGTTTTTT
TRBJ2-2 | NA | NA | TRBV7-9 | CASSLTRSTGELFF | TGTGCCAGCAGCTTAACACGGTCAACCGGGGAGCTGTTTTTT
TRBJ2-3 | many | TRBD2 | TRBV20-1 | CSARQGGKSTDTQYF | TGCAGTGCTAGGCAGGGAGGGAAAAGCACAGATACGCAGTATTTT
TRBJ2-3 | few | NA | TRBV29-1 | CSVGVGDPSIYTQYF | TGCAGCGTTGGGGTGGGAGACCCCTCGATATATACGCAGTATTTT
TRBJ2-2 | few | NA | TRBV6-4 | CASSVQTGLGELFF | TGTGCCAGCAGTGTCCAAACAGGGCTCGGGGAGCTGTTTTTT
TRBJ1-3 | NA | NA | TRBV14 | CASSQTLRNTIYF | TGTGCCAGCAGCCAGACCCTAAGGAACACCATATATTTT
TRBJ2-1 | few | NA | TRBV30 | CAWKIWRNNEQFF | TGTGCCTGGAAGATCTGGAGAAACAATGAGCAGTTCTTC
TRBJ2-3 | few | NA | TRBV4-3 | CASSQGEGPSTDTQYF | TGCGCCAGCAGCCAAGGGGAAGGCCCGAGCACAGATACGCAGTATTTT
TRBJ2-3 | NA | TRBD2 | TRBV29-1 | CSGQASGTDTQYF | TGCAGCGGGCAGGCTAGCGGGACAGATACGCAGTATTTT
TRBJ2-7 | many | TRBD2 | TRBV7-2 | CASSLSGLAGGPGQYF | TGTGCCAGCAGCTTAAGCGGACTAGCGGGAGGGCCGGGGCAGTACTTC
TRBJ2-1 | NA | TRBD2 | TRBV20-1 | CSARESLAGFNEQFF | TGCAGTGCTAGAGAAAGCCTAGCGGGATTTAATGAGCAGTTCTTC
TRBJ1-1 | NA | TRBD1 | TRBV10-3 | CSISDRGRYEAFF | TGTTCCATCAGCGACAGGGGGCGATATGAAGCTTTCTTT
TRBJ2-2 | few | TRBD1 | TRBV5-1 | CASSFGQVTGELFF | TGCGCCAGCAGCTTTGGACAGGTCACCGGGGAGCTGTTTTTT
TRBJ2-5 | NA | TRBD2 | TRBV20-1 | CSARLAGGGRETQYF | TGCAGTGCTAGACTAGCGGGAGGGGGCAGGGAGACCCAGTACTTC
TRBJ2-7 | NA | NA | TRBV15 | CATSRDRDDEQYF | TGTGCCACCAGCAGAGATCGGGACGACGAGCAGTACTTC
TRBJ2-2 | NA | NA | TRBV27 | CASSLSSGSYTGELFF | TGTGCCAGCAGTTTATCATCCGGGAGCTACACCGGGGAGCTGTTTTTT
TRBJ2-6 | NA | NA | TRBV20-1 | CSALVMGANVLTF | TGCAGTGCCCTAGTGATGGGGGCCAACGTCCTGACTTTC
TRBJ2-1 | few | NA | TRBV28 | CASSQQPAEQFF | TGTGCCAGCAGTCAGCAGCCTGCTGAGCAGTTCTTC
TRBJ1-2 | few | NA | TRBV7-8 | CASSLGSQNYGYTF | TGTGCCAGCAGCTTAGGATCCCAGAACTATGGCTACACCTTC
TRBJ1-5 | few | TRBD1 | TRBV5-1 | CASSRGQGDQPQHF | TGCGCCAGCAGCCGGGGACAGGGTGATCAGCCCCAGCATTTT
TRBJ2-7 | many | TRBD2 | TRBV7-9 | CASSLEGSGNYEQYF | TGTGCCAGCAGCTTAGAGGGTAGCGGGAACTACGAGCAGTACTTC
TRBJ2-5 | many | NA | TRBV28 | CASSFGSGNYQETQYF | TGTGCCAGCAGTTTCGGGTCGGGAAACTACCAAGAGACCCAGTACTTC
TRBJ2-1 | many | TRBD1 | TRBV7-2 | CASSPTGQGTYNEQFF | TGTGCCAGCAGCCCAACCGGACAGGGCACCTACAATGAGCAGTTCTTC
TRBJ2-1 | many | NA | TRBV15 | CATSRDQGLSQFF | TGTGCCACCAGCAGAGATCAAGGACTGAGTCAGTTCTTC
TRBJ2-5 | many | NA | TRBV7-2 | CASSPEQGPQYF | TGTGCCAGCAGTCCCGAACAGGGTCCCCAGTACTTC
TRBJ2-1 | NA | TRBD1 | TRBV20-1 | CSAWSGTANNEQFF | TGCAGTGCTTGGTCCGGGACAGCCAACAATGAGCAGTTCTTC
TRBJ2-5 | NA | TRBD2 | TRBV29-1 | CSSVLAGETQYF | TGCAGCTCCGTACTAGCGGGAGAGACCCAGTACTTC
TRBJ2-3 | many | NA | TRBV11-2 | CASSLDGDTQYF | TGTGCCAGCAGCTTAGATGGAGATACGCAGTATTTT
TRBJ2-2 | NA | NA | TRBV4-3 | CTSSLGGSGELFF | TGCACCAGCAGCCTAGGGGGGAGCGGGGAGCTGTTTTTT
TRBJ1-1 | NA | TRBD1 | TRBV7-8 | CASSLVAGGGTEAFF | TGTGCCAGCAGCTTAGTGGCAGGGGGGGGCACTGAAGCTTTCTTT
TRBJ2-1 | few | TRBD1 | TRBV18 | CASSRLDRGDEQFF | TGTGCCAGCTCACGGCTGGACAGGGGTGATGAGCAGTTCTTC
TRBJ1-2 | NA | TRBD1 | TRBV6-5 | CASSYSGTGNYGYTF | TGTGCCAGCAGTTACTCGGGGACAGGGAACTATGGCTACACCTTC
TRBJ2-3 | many | NA | TRBV6-4 | CASSDSPAATDTQYF | TGTGCCAGCAGTGACTCCCCAGCGGCCACAGATACGCAGTATTTT
TRBJ2-7 | few | NA | TRBV20-1 | CSAPWGYEQYF | TGCAGTGCCCCCTGGGGCTACGAGCAGTACTTC
TRBJ2-4 | few | TRBD2 | TRBV20-1 | CSAPNPRGLAGGPAKNIQYF | TGCAGTGCTCCCAACCCACGTGGACTAGCGGGAGGACCAGCCAAAAACATTCAGTACTTC
TRBJ2-7 | few | NA | TRBV10-3 | CAISDRAASYEQYF | TGTGCCATCAGTGATCGGGCGGCTTCCTACGAGCAGTACTTC
TRBJ2-5 | once | TRBD1 | TRBV27 | CASSDPGTGSWAQYF | TGTGCCAGCAGTGACCCCGGGACAGGGTCTTGGGCCCAGTACTTC